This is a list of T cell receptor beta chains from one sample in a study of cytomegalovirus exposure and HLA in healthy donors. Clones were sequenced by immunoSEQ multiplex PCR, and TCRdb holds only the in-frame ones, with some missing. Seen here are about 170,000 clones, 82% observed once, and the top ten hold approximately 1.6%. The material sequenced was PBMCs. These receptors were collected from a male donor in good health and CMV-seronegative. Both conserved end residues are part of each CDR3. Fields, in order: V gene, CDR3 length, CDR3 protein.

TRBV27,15,CASSLSGTGGTEAFF
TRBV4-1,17,CASSQDQTSGRLDTQYF
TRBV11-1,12,CASSRDSPEAFF
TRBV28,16,CASRIGGIGYTGELFF
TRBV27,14,CASSGHSSGNTIYF
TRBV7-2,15,CASSLAGVLADTQYF
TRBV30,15,CAWNQSDREMAEQYF
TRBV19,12,CASSEGLYEQYF
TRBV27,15,CASSLSVGQTYEQYF
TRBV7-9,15,CASSLGAGETGELFF
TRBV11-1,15,CASSLAGTDYNEQFF
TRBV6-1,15,CASSDGTSGVGELFF
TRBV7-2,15,CASGGRRVSDQPQHF
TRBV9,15,CASSPRTSGAYEQYF
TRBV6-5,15,CASSYWGQGSEKLFF
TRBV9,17,CASSVNQGTVYGETQYF
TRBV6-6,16,CARQTLGRTPTDTQYF
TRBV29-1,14,CSVGVPASNEKLFF
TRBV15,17,CATSKSTTSGSTDTQYF
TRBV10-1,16,CASSESRDRGHGELFF
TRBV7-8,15,CASRPDRGTDQPQHF
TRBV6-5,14,CATQGGKNGNTIYF
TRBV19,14,CASSVGQGGGEQYF
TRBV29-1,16,CSVDLSGRIVYNEQFF
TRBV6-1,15,CASTRSRAVGSEAFF
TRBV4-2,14,CASSQERLAPEQYF
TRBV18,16,CASSRTDSGFYNEQFF
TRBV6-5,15,CASSISLASTDTQYF
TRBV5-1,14,CASSLNTGQETQYF
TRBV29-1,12,CSVHRGTGGYTF
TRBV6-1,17,CASSEAALERANNEQFF
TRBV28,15,CASSQQGAFYNEQFF
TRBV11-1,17,CASSLRGLTGALETQYF
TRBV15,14,CATSTGISNQPQHF
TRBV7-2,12,CASSLGGGAIYF
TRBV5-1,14,CASSPSGGSYGYTF
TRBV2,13,CASRGGSGETQYF
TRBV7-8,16,CASSYDRVKIQYEQYF
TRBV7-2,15,CASSLGGASSTEAFF
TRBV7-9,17,CSSSLGRREGPSEEQYF
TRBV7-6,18,CASSPETRGGWRDYGYTF
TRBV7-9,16,CASSSNLGPSNQPQHF
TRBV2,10,CASRREKLFF
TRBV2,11,CARDQGYEQYF
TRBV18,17,CASSPASGGVPSYEQYF
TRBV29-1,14,CSVAGQGDAETQYF
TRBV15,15,CATSRVGGRDTEAFF
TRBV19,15,CASSIDAYSSNEQFF
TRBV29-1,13,CSVGQRLNYGYTF